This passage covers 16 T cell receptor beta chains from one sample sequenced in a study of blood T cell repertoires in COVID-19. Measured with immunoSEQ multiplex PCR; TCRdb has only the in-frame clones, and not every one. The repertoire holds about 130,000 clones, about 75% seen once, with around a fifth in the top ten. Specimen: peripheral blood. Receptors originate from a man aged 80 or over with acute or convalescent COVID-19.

The CDR3 region is CASSFGTSEETQYF. CDR3 nucleotide sequence: TGCGCCAGCAGCTTCGGGACTAGCGAAGAGACCCAGTACTTC. The V call is TRBV5-1, the J call TRBJ2-5, with 10 nucleotides matching TRBD2. The CDR3 is made up of 14 amino acids. Germline CDR1 and CDR2: SGHRS and YFSETQ. The V gene end was trimmed by 2 bases and the J gene end by 3 bases; junction bases not matched to a gene: 1. Full variable domain (rest looked up from reference TRBV5-1 and TRBJ2-5): KAGVTQTPRYLIKTRGQQVTLSCSPISGHRSVSWYQQTPGQGLQFLFEYFSETQRNKGNFPGRFSGRQFSNSRSEMNVSTLELGDSALYLCASSFGTSEETQYFGPGTRLLVL.

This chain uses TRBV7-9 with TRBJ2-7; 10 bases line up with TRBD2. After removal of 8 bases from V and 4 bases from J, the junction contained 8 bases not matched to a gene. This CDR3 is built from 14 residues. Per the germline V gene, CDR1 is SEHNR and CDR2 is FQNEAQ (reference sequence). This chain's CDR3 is CASQRGGALYEQYF. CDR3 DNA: TGTGCCAGCCAGCGGGGGGGAGCTTTGTACGAGCAGTACTTC.

CDR3 nucleotides: TGTGCCAGTAGTACCCTGGACAGCTCTCAAAAACTGTTTTTT. This codes for CASSTLDSSQKLFF. The chain joins TRBV19 to TRBJ1-4; a weak D match, TRBD1 (6 bases). Trimming stripped 4 bases from V and 9 bases from J, with 15 bases between. Germline lookup yields CDR1 LNHDA and CDR2 SQIVND (reference sequence). The length of the CDR3 is 14 residues.

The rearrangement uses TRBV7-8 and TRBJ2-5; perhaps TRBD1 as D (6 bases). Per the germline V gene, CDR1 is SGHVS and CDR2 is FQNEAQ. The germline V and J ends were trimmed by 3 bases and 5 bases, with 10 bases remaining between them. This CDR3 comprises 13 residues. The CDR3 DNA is TGTGCCAGCAGCTTCAGGGGTGGGGAGACCCAGTACTTC. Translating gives CASSFRGGETQYF.

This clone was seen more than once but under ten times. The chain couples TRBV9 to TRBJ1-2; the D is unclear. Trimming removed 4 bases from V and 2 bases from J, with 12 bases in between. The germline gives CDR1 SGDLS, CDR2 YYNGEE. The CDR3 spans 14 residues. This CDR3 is CASSPRGGNYGYTF. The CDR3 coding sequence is TGTGCCAGCAGCCCCCGGGGAGGGAACTATGGCTACACCTTC.

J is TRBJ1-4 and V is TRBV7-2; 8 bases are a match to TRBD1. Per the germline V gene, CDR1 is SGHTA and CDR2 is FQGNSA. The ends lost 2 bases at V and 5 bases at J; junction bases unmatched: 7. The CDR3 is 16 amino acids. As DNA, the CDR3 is TGTGCCAGCAGCTTATCAGCAGGACAGGGAAATGAAAAACTGTTTTTT. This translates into CASSLSAGQGNEKLFF.

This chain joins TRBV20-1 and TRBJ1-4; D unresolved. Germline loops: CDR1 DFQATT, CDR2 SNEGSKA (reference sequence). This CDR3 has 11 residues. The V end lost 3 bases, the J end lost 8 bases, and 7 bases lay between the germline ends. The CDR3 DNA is TGCAGTGCTAGGCGTGAAGAAAAACTGTTTTTT. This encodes CSARREEKLFF.

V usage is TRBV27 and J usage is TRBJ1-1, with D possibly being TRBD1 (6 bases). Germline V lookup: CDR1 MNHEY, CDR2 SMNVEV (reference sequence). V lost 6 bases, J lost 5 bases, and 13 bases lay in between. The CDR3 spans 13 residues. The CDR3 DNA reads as TGTGCCAGCAGGAACAGGGTTGATACTGAAGCTTTCTTT. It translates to CASRNRVDTEAFF.

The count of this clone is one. CDR3 sequence reads: CATSSSGGNQPQHF. The DNA for the CDR3 is TGTGCCACCAGCAGTTCGGGGGGGAATCAGCCCCAGCATTTT. The chain is built from TRBV15 and TRBJ1-5, with D perhaps matching TRBD1 (5 bases). This CDR3 is built from 14 residues. The V end was cut by 3 bases, the J end by 4 bases, with 10 bases between. Germline V gives CDR1 LNHNV, CDR2 YYDKDF (reference sequence).

As DNA, the CDR3 is TGTGCCAGCAGCGTAGGGGGACTGTACCAAGAGACCCAGTACTTC. Protein: CASSVGGLYQETQYF. V gene TRBV9 combines with J gene TRBJ2-5; maybe TRBD2 (6 bases). This CDR3 is built from 15 residues. CDR1 SGDLS and CDR2 YYNGEE come from the germline V gene. V was shortened by 0 bases and J by 0 bases, with 9 bases between the two germline ends.

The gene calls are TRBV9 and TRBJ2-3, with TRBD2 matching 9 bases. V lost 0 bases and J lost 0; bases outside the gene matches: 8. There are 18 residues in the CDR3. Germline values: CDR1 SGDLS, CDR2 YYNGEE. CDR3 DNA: TGTGCCAGCAGCGTAGTAGATAGCGGGGGTTCTAGCACAGATACGCAGTATTTT. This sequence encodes CASSVVDSGGSSTDTQYF.

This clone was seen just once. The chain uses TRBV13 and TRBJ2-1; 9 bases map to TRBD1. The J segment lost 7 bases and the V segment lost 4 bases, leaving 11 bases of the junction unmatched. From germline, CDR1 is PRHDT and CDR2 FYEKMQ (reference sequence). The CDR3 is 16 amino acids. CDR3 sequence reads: CASSSQDRGYLNEQFF. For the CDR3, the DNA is TGTGCCAGCAGCTCACAAGACAGGGGGTACCTGAATGAGCAGTTCTTC.

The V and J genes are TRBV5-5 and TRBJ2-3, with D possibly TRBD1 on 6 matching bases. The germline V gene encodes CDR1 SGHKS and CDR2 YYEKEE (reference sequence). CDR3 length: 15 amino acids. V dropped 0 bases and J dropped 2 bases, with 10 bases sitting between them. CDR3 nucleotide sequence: TGTGCCAGCAGCTTGGACAGGGCCCTCACAGATACGCAGTATTTT. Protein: CASSLDRALTDTQYF.

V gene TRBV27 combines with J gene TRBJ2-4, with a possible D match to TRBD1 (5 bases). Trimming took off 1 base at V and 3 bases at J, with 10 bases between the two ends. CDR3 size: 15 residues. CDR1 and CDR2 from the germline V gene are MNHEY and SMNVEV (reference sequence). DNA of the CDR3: TGTGCCAGCAGTTTATTAGGGGTGGGCAAAAACATTCAGTACTTC. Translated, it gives CASSLLGVGKNIQYF.

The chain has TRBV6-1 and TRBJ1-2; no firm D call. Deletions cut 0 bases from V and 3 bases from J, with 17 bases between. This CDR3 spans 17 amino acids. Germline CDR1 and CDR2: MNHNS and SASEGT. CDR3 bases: TGTGCCAGCAGTGAAGCGTTAAGAACAGCTTATTACTATGGCTACACCTTC. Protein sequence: CASSEALRTAYYYGYTF.

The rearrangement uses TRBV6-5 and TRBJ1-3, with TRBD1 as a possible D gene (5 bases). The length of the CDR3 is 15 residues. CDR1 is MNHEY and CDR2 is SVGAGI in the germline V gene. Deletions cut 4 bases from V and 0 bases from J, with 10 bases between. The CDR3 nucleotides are TGTGCCAGCAGTTCCCAGGGCTTCTCTGGAAACACCATATATTTT. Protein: CASSSQGFSGNTIYF.